This note documents a single T cell receptor beta chain sequence. This specimen belongs to a study of T cell changes during pregnancy in multiple sclerosis. Germline CDR1 is LGHNA and CDR2 is YNFKEQ. The CDR3 is 16 amino acids. Trimming took 1 base from V and 4 from J; bases not matched to a gene: 8. The protocol was immunoSEQ multiplex PCR, while the TCRdb copy is restricted to in-frame clones and leaves out a portion. The sample shows some 10,000 clones, roughly 89% of them seen only once. The rearrangement joins TRBV4-2 to TRBJ2-3, with 7 nucleotides matching TRBD2. This specimen was CD8+ T cells from peripheral blood mononuclear cells, taken in the first trimester of pregnancy. The receptor comes from a female donor in good health, enrolled as a control in a pregnancy study. Here the CDR3 reads CASSQAGGGGADTQYF. Here the CDR3 DNA reads TGTGCCAGCAGCCAAGCAGGCGGGGGAGGGGCAGATACGCAGTATTTT.